This TCR beta chain was obtained from a study of T cell repertoires in cytomegalovirus infection. This clonotype was recorded many times. The antigen is undetermined. TCRdb recomputed calls from the reads with MiXCR, one row per CDR3 protein. Here the sample spans fewer than 900,000 distinct CDR3 sequences, roughly 29% being singletons. The CDR3 is 17 amino acids. Germline loops: CDR1 SGHTA, CDR2 FQGNSA. V trimming: 1 base; J trimming: 1 base; junction bases outside the gene matches: 7. Broader study findings: Cumulative frequency (of public TCR beta family members) identified carriers of CMV plus the relevant HLA.

Sequences were derived from cultured CD8+ T cells from PBMCs, sampled from culture after CMV antigen stimulation. The receptor's source is a human donor in good health (CMV status not recorded). Some clones in this sample may be carry-over from other donors' samples. The chain couples TRBV7-2 to TRBJ2-1, with 7 nucleotides matching TRBD1. CDR3 amino acids: CASSLEGQKISYNEQFF. The DNA for the CDR3 is TGTGCCAGCAGCTTAGAGGGACAGAAAATTTCCTACAATGAGCAGTTCTTC.